This T cell receptor (beta chain) was documented in a study of regulatory T cells in long-lasting Graves disease. Study findings and constraints: Persistent disease showed a preference for TRBV28, TRBJ1-2 and TRBJ2-5.

The CDR3 runs 14 residues. Trimming removed 0 bases at V and 3 bases at J, with 8 bases between. Time point here: newly diagnosed GD, antithyroid drugs for less than 3 months. Preparation of the TCR library used RNA extracted from PBMCs. A word on this clonotype: Its antigen is not identified.

Arm-PCR with iRepertoire HTBI primers amplified the CDR3 regions for these TCR beta libraries. A single record per CDR3 protein comes from TCRdb applying MiXCR to the multiplex PCR reads. The sample includes approximately 470,000 distinct CDR3 sequences, around 15% of them seen just once. These data also formed part of another study, on T cells in Graves' hyperthyroidism and ophthalmopathy.

The rearrangement joins TRBV12-3 or TRBV12-4 to TRBJ1-2; maybe TRBD1 (6 bases). This TCR derives from a man aged 35 to 55 with Graves disease. This sample comprised peripheral blood mononuclear cells (PBMCs), obtained at new diagnosis, from a patient treated with antithyroid drugs. CDR3 sequence reads: CASSLADRHYGYTF. CDR3 in DNA: TGTGCCAGCAGTTTAGCCGACAGGCACTATGGCTACACCTTC.